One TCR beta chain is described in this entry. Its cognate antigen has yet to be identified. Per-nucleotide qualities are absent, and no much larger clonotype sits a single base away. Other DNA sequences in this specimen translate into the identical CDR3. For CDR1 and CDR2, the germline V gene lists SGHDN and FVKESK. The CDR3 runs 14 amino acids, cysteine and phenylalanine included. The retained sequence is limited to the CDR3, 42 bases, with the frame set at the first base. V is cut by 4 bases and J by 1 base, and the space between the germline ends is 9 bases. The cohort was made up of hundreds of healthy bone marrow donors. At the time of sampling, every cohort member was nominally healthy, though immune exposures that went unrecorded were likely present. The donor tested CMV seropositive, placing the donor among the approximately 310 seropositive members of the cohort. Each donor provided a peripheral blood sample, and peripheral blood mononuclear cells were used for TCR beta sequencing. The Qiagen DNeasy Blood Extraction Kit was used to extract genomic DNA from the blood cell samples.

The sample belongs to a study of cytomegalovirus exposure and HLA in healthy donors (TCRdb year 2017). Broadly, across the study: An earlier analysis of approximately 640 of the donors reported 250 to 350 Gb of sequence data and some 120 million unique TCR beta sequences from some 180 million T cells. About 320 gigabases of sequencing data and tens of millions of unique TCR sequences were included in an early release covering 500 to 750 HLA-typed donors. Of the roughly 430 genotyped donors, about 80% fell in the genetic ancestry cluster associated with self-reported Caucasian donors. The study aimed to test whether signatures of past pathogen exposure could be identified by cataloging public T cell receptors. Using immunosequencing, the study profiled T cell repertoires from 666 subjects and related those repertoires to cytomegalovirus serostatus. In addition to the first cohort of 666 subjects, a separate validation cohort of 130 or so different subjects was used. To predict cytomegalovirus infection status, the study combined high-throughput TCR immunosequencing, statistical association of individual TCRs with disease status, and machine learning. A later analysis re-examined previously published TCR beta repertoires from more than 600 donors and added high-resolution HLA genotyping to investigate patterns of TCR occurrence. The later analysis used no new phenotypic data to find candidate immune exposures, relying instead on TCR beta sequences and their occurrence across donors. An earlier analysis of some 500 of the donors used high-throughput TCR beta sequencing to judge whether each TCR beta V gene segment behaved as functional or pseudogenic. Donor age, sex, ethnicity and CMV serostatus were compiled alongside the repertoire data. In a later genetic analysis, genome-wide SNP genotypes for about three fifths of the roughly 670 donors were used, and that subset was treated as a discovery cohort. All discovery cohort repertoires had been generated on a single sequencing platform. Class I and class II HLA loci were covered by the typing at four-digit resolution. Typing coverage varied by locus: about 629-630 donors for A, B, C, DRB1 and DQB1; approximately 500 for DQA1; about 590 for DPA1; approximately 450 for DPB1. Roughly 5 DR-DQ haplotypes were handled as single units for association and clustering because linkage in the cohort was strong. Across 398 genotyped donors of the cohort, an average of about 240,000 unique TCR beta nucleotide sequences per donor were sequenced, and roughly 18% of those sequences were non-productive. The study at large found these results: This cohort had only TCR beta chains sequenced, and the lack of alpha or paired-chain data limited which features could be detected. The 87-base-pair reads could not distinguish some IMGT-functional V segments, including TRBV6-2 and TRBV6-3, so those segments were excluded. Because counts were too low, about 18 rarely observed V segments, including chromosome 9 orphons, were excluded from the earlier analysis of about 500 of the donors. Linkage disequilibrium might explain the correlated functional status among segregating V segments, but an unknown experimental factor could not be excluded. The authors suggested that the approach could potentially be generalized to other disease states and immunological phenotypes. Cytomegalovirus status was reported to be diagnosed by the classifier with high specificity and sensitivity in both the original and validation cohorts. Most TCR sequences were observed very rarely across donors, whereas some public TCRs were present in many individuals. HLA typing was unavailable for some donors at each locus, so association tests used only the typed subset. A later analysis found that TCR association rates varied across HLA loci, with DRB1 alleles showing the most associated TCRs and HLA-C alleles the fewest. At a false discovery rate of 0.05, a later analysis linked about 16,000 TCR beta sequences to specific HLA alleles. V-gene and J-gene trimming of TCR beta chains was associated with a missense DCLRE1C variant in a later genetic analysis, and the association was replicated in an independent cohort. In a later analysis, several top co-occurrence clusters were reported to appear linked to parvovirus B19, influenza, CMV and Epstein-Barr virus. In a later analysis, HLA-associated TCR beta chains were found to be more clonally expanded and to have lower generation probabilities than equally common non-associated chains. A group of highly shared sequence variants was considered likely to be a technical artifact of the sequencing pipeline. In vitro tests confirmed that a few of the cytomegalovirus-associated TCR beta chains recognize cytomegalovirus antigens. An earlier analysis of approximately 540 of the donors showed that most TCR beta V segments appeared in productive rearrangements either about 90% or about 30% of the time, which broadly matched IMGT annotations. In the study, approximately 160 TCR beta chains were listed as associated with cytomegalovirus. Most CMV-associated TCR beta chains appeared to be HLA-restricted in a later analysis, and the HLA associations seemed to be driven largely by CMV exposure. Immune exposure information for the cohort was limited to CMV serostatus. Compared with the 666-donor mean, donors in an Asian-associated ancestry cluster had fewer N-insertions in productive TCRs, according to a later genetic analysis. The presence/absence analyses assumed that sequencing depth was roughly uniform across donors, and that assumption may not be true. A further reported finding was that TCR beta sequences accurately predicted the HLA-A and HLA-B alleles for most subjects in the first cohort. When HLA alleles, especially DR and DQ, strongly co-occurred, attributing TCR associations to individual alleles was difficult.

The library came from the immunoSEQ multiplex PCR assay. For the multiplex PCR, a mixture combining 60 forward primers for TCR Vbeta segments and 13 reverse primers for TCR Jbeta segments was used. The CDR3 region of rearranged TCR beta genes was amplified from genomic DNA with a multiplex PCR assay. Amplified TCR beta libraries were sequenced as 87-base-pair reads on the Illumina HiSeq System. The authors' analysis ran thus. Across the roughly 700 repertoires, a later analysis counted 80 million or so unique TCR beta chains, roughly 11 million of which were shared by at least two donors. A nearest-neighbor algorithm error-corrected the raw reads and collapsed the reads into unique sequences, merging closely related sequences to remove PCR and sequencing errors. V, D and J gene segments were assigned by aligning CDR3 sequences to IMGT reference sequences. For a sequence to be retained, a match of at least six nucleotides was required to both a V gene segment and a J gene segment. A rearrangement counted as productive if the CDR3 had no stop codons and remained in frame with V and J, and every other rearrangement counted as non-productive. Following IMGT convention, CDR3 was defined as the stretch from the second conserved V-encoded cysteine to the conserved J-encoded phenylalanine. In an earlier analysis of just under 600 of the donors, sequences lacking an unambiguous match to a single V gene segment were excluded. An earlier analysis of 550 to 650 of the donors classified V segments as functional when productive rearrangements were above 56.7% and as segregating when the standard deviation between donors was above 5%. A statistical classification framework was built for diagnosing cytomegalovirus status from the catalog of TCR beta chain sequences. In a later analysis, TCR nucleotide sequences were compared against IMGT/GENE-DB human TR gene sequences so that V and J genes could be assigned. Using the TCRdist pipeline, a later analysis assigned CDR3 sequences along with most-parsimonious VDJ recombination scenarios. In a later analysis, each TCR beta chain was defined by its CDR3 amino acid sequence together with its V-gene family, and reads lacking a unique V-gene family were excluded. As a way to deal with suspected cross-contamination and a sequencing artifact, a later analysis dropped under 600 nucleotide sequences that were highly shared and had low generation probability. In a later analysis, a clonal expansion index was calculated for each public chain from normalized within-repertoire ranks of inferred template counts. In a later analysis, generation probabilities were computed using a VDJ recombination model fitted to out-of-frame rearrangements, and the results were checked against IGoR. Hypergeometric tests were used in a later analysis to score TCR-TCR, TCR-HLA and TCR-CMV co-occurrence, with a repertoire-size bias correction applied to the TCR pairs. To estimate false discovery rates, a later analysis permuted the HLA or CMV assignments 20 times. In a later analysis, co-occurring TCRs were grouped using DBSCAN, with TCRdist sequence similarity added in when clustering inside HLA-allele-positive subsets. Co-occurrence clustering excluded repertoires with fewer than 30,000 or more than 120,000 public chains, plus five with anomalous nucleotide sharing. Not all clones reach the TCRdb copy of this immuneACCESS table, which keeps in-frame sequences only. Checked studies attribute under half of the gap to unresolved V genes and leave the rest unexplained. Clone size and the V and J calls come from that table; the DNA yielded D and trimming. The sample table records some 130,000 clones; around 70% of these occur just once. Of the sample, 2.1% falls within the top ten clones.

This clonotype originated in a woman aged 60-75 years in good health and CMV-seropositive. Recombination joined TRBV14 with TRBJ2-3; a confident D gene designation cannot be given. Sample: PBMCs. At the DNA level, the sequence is TGTGCCAGCAGCCCCCTGGCCGGCACAGATACGCAGTATTTT. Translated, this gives CASSPLAGTDTQYF.